This T cell receptor (beta chain) was profiled in a study of CD8 T cells in Susac syndrome. Trimming removed 6 bases from V and 6 bases from J, with 21 bases in between. CDR3 size: 15 residues. Germline lookup yields CDR1 MNHEY and CDR2 SVGAGI. Random hexamers were used to reverse transcribe an amount of about 0.5 to 1 ug RNA. TCRdb analysed the immunoSEQ multiplex PCR reads with MiXCR anew, one entry per CDR3 protein. The sample carries about 200,000 distinct CDR3 sequences, approximately 93% recorded once. The source material was CD4+ T cells from PBMCs. The rearrangement uses TRBV6-5 and TRBJ2-7; TRBD1 might be the D (6 bases). The source is a human donor in good health. The CDR3 sequence is CASSPNRVSVSEQYF. The CDR3 DNA reads as TGTGCCAGCAGCCCAAACAGGGTTTCGGTCTCCGAGCAGTACTTC.